A selection of T cell receptor beta chains follows, all from one sample in a study of T cell responses to AZD1222 COVID-19 vaccine. Using immunoSEQ multiplex PCR, the repertoire was profiled, and TCRdb retains in-frame clones only, with some absent. The sample contains 150,000 to 200,000 clones, roughly nine tenths of which appear only once. The sample in question was peripheral blood, obtained 28 days after the second AZD1222 dose. These TCRs come from an adult who received the AZD1222 COVID-19 vaccine. Both conserved end residues are part of each CDR3. Each record gives: CDR3 length, D gene, J gene, V gene, CDR3 protein, CDR3 DNA. A D gene is named only where the DNA matches it firmly.

13 - TRBJ2-4 TRBV7-9 CASSPRRENIQYF TGTGCCAGCAGCCCCCGCAGGGAAAACATTCAGTACTTC
19 TRBD1 TRBJ2-1 TRBV4-2 CASSQDGWGDRGPYNEQFF TGTGCCAGCAGCCAAGATGGGTGGGGAGACAGGGGCCCCTACAATGAGCAGTTCTTC
14 - TRBJ2-7 TRBV11-2 CASSFFTGPYEQYF TGTGCCAGCAGCTTCTTTACAGGACCCTACGAGCAGTACTTC
15 - TRBJ2-7 TRBV6-1 CASSEQGLESYEQYF TGTGCCAGCAGTGAACAGGGACTGGAATCCTACGAGCAGTACTTC
13 - TRBJ1-1 TRBV27 CASSLSGRRSAFF TGTGCCAGCAGTTTGTCAGGGAGGAGGTCAGCTTTCTTT
13 - TRBJ2-5 TRBV18 CASLATLQETQYF TGTGCCAGCTTGGCTACCCTCCAAGAGACCCAGTACTTC
12 - TRBJ1-2 TRBV7-9 CASSLGGYGYTF TGTGCCAGCAGCTTAGGAGGCTATGGCTACACCTTC
14 TRBD2 TRBJ2-7 TRBV30 CAWSVGSGADEQYF TGTGCCTGGAGTGTAGGGAGCGGGGCCGACGAGCAGTACTTC
13 - TRBJ1-1 TRBV18 CASSATGNTEAFF TGTGCCAGCTCTGCGACAGGGAACACTGAAGCTTTCTTT
13 - TRBJ1-5 TRBV6-5 CASSTAGRQPQHF TGTGCCAGCAGTACCGCAGGGAGGCAGCCCCAGCATTTT
14 - TRBJ1-1 TRBV18 CASSPKIADTEAFF TGTGCCAGCTCCCCAAAGATCGCGGACACTGAAGCTTTCTTT
18 - TRBJ1-4 TRBV3-1/TRBV3-2 CASSRSGPSAATNEKLFF TGTGCCAGCAGCCGGTCCGGTCCCTCGGCGGCAACTAATGAAAAACTGTTTTTT
13 - TRBJ2-7 TRBV7-9 CASSLVGGIEQYF TGTGCCAGCAGCTTAGTGGGGGGAATCGAGCAGTACTTC
13 - TRBJ2-7 TRBV7-7 CASSLGGGDEQYF TGTGCCAGCAGCTTAGGAGGGGGGGACGAGCAGTACTTC
13 TRBD1 TRBJ1-1 TRBV27 CASSFDRGTEAFF TGTGCCAGCAGTTTCGACAGGGGCACTGAAGCTTTCTTT
13 - TRBJ2-1 TRBV6-1 CASSEWGDNEQFF TGTGCCAGCAGTGAATGGGGAGACAATGAGCAGTTCTTC
12 - TRBJ1-2 TRBV18 CASSTPNYGYTF TGTGCCAGCTCAACACCGAACTATGGCTACACCTTC
15 - TRBJ2-3 TRBV11-2 CASSLASTSTDTQYF TGTGCCAGCAGTCTGGCAAGTACTAGCACAGATACGCAGTATTTT
15 - TRBJ2-3 TRBV2 CASSIQGQGTDTQYF TGTGCCAGCAGTATCCAGGGCCAGGGCACAGATACGCAGTATTTT
17 - TRBJ1-4 TRBV3-1/TRBV3-2 CASSQAFRGAANEKLFF TGTGCCAGCAGCCAAGCATTCCGGGGCGCAGCTAATGAAAAACTGTTTTTT
16 - TRBJ1-1 TRBV23-1 CASTLRRTERDTEAFF TGCGCCAGCACCCTCAGAAGGACAGAACGGGACACTGAAGCTTTCTTT
13 - TRBJ2-7 TRBV27 CASSPGTYYEQYF TGTGCCAGCAGTCCTGGGACCTACTACGAGCAGTACTTC
14 - TRBJ2-7 TRBV7-2 CASSSGGVSYEQYF TGTGCCAGCAGCTCAGGGGGGGTTTCGTACGAGCAGTACTTC
15 TRBD1 TRBJ2-2 TRBV19 CASSMGQGDTGELFF TGTGCCAGTAGTATGGGACAGGGGGACACCGGGGAGCTGTTTTTT
15 TRBD2 TRBJ2-1 TRBV10-3 CAISESSGNYNEQFF TGTGCCATCAGTGAGTCTAGCGGGAACTACAATGAGCAGTTCTTC
13 - TRBJ1-2 TRBV3-1/TRBV3-2 CASSQDSNYGYTF TGTGCCAGCAGCCAAGATAGTAACTATGGCTACACCTTC